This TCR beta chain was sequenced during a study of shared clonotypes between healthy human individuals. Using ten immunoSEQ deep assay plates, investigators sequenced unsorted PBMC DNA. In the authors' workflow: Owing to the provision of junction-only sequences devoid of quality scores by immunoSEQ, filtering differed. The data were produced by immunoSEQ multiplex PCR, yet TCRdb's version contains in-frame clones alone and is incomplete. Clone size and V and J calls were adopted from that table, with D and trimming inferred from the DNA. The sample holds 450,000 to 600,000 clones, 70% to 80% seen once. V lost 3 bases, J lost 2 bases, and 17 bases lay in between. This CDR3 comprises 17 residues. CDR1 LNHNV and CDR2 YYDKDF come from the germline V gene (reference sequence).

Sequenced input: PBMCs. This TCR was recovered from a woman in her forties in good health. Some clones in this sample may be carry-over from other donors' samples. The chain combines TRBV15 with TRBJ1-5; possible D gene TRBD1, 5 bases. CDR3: CATSSPGRGGGNQPQHF. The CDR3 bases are TGTGCCACCAGCAGCCCCGGGCGGGGAGGGGGCAATCAGCCCCAGCATTTT.